This TCR beta chain was captured in a study of identical twins. TCRdb reprocessed the 5' RACE reads via MiXCR and lists one record per CDR3 protein. This sample carries some 240,000 distinct CDR3 sequences, 8% to 11% of them seen once, and the ten largest clones take 10%. This clonotype has a count of ten or more. The CDR3 covers 16 residues. With 5 bases removed from V and 2 bases from J, the gap between germline ends came to 19 bases. Germline CDR1 SGHTA, CDR2 FQGNSA. Sequencing was carried out using memory T cells sorted from blood. The sequence was collected from a man between 50 and 59 years old in good health. The chain is built from TRBV7-2 and TRBJ2-7; no clear D gene. The CDR3 here is CASSPQKAAPPYEQYF. The CDR3 DNA follows: TGTGCCAGCAGCCCCCAAAAGGCAGCCCCTCCCTACGAGCAGTACTTC.